The next 30 T cell receptor beta chains were all read from a single sample in a study of T cells in Graves' hyperthyroidism and ophthalmopathy. Using RNA transcripts as the source, TCR beta CDR3 regions were amplified. During a first-round RT-PCR of the TCR CDR3, the HTBI primer set was used. From the multiplex PCR reads, TCRdb called clonotypes with MiXCR, one entry per CDR3 protein. The repertoire holds about 59,000 distinct CDR3 sequences, with roughly half as singletons. Source material: blood. The receptors shown here come from a woman aged 60-75 years with Graves' ophthalmopathy.

The chain joins TRBV5-4 to TRBJ1-4; no clear D gene. The germline V gene has CDR1 SGHNT and CDR2 YYREEE (reference sequence). The CDR3 loop spans 16 amino acids. V gave up 4 bases and J gave up 0 bases, with 13 bases separating them. In DNA form, the CDR3 reads TGTGCCAGCAGCCCACGTGAGGGATCAACTAATGAAAAACTGTTTTTT. Translating gives CASSPREGSTNEKLFF.

This sequence joins TRBV10-3 and TRBJ1-2, with 10 bases lining up with TRBD1. Germline V gives CDR1 ENHRY, CDR2 SYGVKD. CDR3 length equals 17 residues. V lost 4 bases and J lost 6; bases outside the gene matches: 14. Here the CDR3 DNA reads TGTGCCATCAGTGTCACGCCGGGACAGGGGATTCGAGATGGCTACACCTTC. This translates into CAISVTPGQGIRDGYTF.

For this clonotype: An end of the junction does not agree with germline; a read error may underlie this. The V call is TRBV6-5, the J call TRBJ2-7; D might be TRBD1 (6 bases). The CDR3 is made up of 14 amino acids. Looked up from germline, CDR1 is MNHEY and CDR2 is SVGAGI. The CDR3 loop is CASRFRGSAYEQCF. The CDR3 bases are TGTGCCAGCAGGTTCAGGGGAAGCGCCTACGAGCAGTGCTTC.

The chain has TRBV29-1 and TRBJ2-3; 7 nucleotides match TRBD2. There are 12 residues in the CDR3. Germline values: CDR1 SQVTM, CDR2 ANQGSEA. V gave up 6 bases and J gave up 4 bases; unmatched junction bases: 4. This CDR3 reads CSVGREPDTQYF. DNA for the CDR3: TGCAGCGTGGGGCGGGAGCCAGATACGCAGTATTTT.

V gene TRBV11-2 combines with J gene TRBJ2-7; D is tentatively TRBD1 or TRBD2 (5 bases each). V was shortened by 4 bases and J by 5 bases, with 6 bases between the two germline ends. Looked up from germline, CDR1 is SGHAT and CDR2 is FQNNGV. The CDR3 contains 11 residues. The CDR3 is CASSWGNEQYF. CDR3 bases: TGTGCCAGCAGCTGGGGGAACGAGCAGTACTTC.

The chain has TRBV2 and TRBJ2-5, with 10 bases fitting TRBD1. Germline CDR1 and CDR2: SNHLY and FYNNEI. With 7 bases clipped from V and 6 bases from J, the junction kept 5 bases outside the gene matches. The length of the CDR3 is 13 residues. As DNA, the CDR3 is TGTGCCAGCACCGGGACAGGGGAGAAGACCCAGTACTTC. It encodes CASTGTGEKTQYF.

The chain recombines TRBV20-1 with TRBJ2-3; D gene uncertain. The CDR3 length is 12 residues. V lost 3 bases and J 11 bases, leaving 15 bases between the germline ends. Germline CDR1 reads DFQATT; CDR2 reads SNEGSKA (reference sequence). CDR3 sequence reads: CSARPRLNEQYF. CDR3 DNA sequence: TGCAGTGCTAGGCCCCGGCTAAACGAGCAGTATTTT.

This clonotype was seen only once. This sequence joins TRBV20-1 and TRBJ2-2; 7 nucleotides line up with TRBD2. With V trimmed by 2 bases and J by 0 bases, 9 bases remained unmatched. The CDR3 is made up of 17 amino acids. Germline-derived CDR1 and CDR2 are DFQATT and SNEGSKA (reference sequence). The CDR3 spells CSARNAGEGTNTGELFF. CDR3 sequence (DNA): TGCAGTGCTAGAAACGCGGGGGAAGGAACGAACACCGGGGAGCTGTTTTTT.

The rearrangement joins TRBV15 to TRBJ2-3; TRBD1 might be the D (6 bases). CDR1 is LNHNV and CDR2 is YYDKDF in the germline V gene (reference sequence). Trimming shortened V by 0 bases and J by 5 bases, and 9 bases separated the two germline ends. The CDR3 has 14 amino acids. The CDR3 here is CATSRDQGRDTQYF. The CDR3 DNA reads TGTGCCACCAGCAGAGATCAGGGGCGAGATACGCAGTATTTT.

The rearrangement links TRBV5-6 to TRBJ2-7; D is ambiguous. CDR1 is SGHDT, CDR2 YYEEEE, per germline. V was clipped by 0 bases and J by 7 bases, with 14 bases between them. The CDR3 contains 14 residues. In nucleotides, the CDR3 is TGTGCCAGCAGCTTGGTTGGCCACACCGGGGAGCAGTACTTC. As protein: CASSLVGHTGEQYF.

This clonotype appeared many times. The chain employs TRBV2 and TRBJ2-6; D remains unclear. Germline values: CDR1 SNHLY, CDR2 FYNNEI. V was trimmed by 6 bases and J by 0 bases, leaving 3 bases between them. The CDR3 is made up of 13 amino acids. Here the CDR3 DNA reads TGTGCCAGCAGCAACTCTGGGGCCAACGTCCTGACTTTC. As protein: CASSNSGANVLTF. Based on the CDR3 plus reference TRBV2 and TRBJ2-6, the full variable domain is EPEVTQTPSHQVTQMGQEVILRCVPISNHLYFYWYRQILGQKVEFLVSFYNNEISEKSEIFDDQFSVERPDGSNFTLKIRSTKLEDSAMYFCASSNSGANVLTFGAGSRLTVL.

The gene calls are TRBV20-1 and TRBJ1-6, with 9 nucleotides matching TRBD1. CDR1 is DFQATT and CDR2 is SNEGSKA in the germline V gene (reference sequence). V shed 6 bases, J shed 6 bases, and the junction held 12 bases outside the gene matches. The CDR3 has 16 amino acids. This chain's CDR3 is CSATPPGQGFNSPLHF. The CDR3 nucleotides read TGCAGTGCGACCCCGCCGGGACAGGGATTTAATTCACCCCTCCACTTT.

J is TRBJ1-5 and V is TRBV9, with D unclear. CDR3 size: 13 residues. Germline V gene data show CDR1 as SGDLS and CDR2 as YYNGEE. V dropped 4 bases and J dropped 3 bases, with 8 bases sitting between them. This CDR3 is CASSQEANQPQHF. CDR3 DNA sequence: TGTGCCAGCAGCCAGGAGGCCAATCAGCCCCAGCATTTT.

This clonotype ranks as medium-sized. The chain joins TRBV24-1 to TRBJ1-4; 8 nucleotides align to TRBD1. The length of the CDR3 is 15 residues. Germline V gene lookup returns CDR1 KGHDR and CDR2 SFDVKD. J gave up 4 bases and V 4 bases, and 4 bases lay outside the gene matches. The CDR3 DNA reads TGTGCCACCAGTGACTCGGGACAGGATAATGAAAAACTGTTTTTT. It yields the protein CATSDSGQDNEKLFF.

This clonotype has ten or more counts. V and J are TRBV19 and TRBJ2-7; the D is unclear. Trimming stripped 1 base from V and 4 bases from J, with 14 bases between. CDR1 and CDR2 from the germline V gene are LNHDA and SQIVND (reference sequence). The CDR3 runs 15 residues. Here the CDR3 reads CASSIVAESVYEQYF. DNA of the CDR3: TGTGCCAGTAGTATAGTCGCGGAATCGGTATACGAGCAGTACTTC. The entire variable domain, with the rest obtained from reference TRBV19 and TRBJ2-7, is as follows: DGGITQSPKYLFRKEGQNVTLSCEQNLNHDAMYWYRQDPGQGLRLIYYSQIVNDFQKGDIAEGYSVSREKKESFPLTVTSAQKNPTAFYLCASSIVAESVYEQYFGPGTRLTVT.

The V call is TRBV20-1, the J call TRBJ1-6; D may be TRBD1 (6 bases). V was pared by 0 bases and J by 10 bases, with 25 bases between. Germline V lookup: CDR1 DFQATT, CDR2 SNEGSKA (reference sequence). CDR3 length: 18 residues. The CDR3 DNA sequence: TGCAGTGCTAGAGATGGGGCGCCTAGCGGGGGGGCAGAGTCACCCCTCCACTTT. Its protein is CSARDGAPSGGAESPLHF.

The CDR3 loop reads CASSLIGRGDGYTF. Here the CDR3 DNA reads TGTGCCAGCAGCTTAATTGGCAGGGGGGATGGCTACACCTTC. V is TRBV7-3 and J is TRBJ1-2; 7 bases align to TRBD1. Trimming at V came to 1 base and at J to 6 bases, leaving 5 bases not matched to a gene. The CDR3 spans 14 residues. Germline V gene lookup returns CDR1 SGHTA and CDR2 FQGTGA.

V and J are TRBV28 and TRBJ2-1; 9 bases agree with TRBD2. V shed 3 bases and J 8 bases; nucleotides not matched to a gene: 5. The V gene's germline CDR1 is MDHEN and CDR2 SYDVKM. CDR3 length: 14 amino acids. The CDR3 loop reads CASSLGLAGHEQFF. CDR3 sequence (DNA): TGTGCCAGCAGTTTGGGGCTAGCGGGACATGAGCAGTTCTTC.

This clonotype has ten or more counts. This chain connects TRBV20-1 to TRBJ1-2, with a weak D call TRBD1 (6 bases). Germline values: CDR1 DFQATT, CDR2 SNEGSKA (reference sequence). V lost 3 bases and J lost 7, with 18 bases in between. This CDR3 contains 14 residues. CDR3 region: CSARILQGLFGYTF. The CDR3 DNA is TGCAGTGCTAGGATCCTTCAGGGGCTCTTTGGCTACACCTTC.

This clonotype was recorded only once. Here the CDR3 reads CATSREVASGEEQYF. The CDR3 DNA reads TGTGCCACCAGCAGAGAGGTGGCTAGCGGGGAAGAGCAGTACTTC. The chain combines TRBV15 with TRBJ2-7; TRBD2 matches at 9 bases. The CDR3 extends over 15 amino acids. The germline V gene has CDR1 LNHNV and CDR2 YYDKDF (reference sequence). Trimming removed 0 bases from V and 7 bases from J; junction bases left unmatched: 7.

This clonotype has at least ten counts. The chain has TRBV4-1 and TRBJ2-5, with 12 bases aligning to TRBD2. Trimming cost V 3 bases and J 3 bases; bases outside gene matches: 2. This CDR3 is built from 15 residues. CDR1 and CDR2 from the germline V gene are MGHRA and YSYEKL. The CDR3, as DNA: TGCGCCAGCAGCCATAGGACTAGCGGGGAAGAGACCCAGTACTTC. As protein: CASSHRTSGEETQYF.

Sample share makes this clonotype medium-sized. The chain uses TRBV2 and TRBJ2-1; D perhaps matches TRBD2 (5 bases). CDR1 and CDR2 from the germline V gene are SNHLY and FYNNEI. Deletions cut 7 bases from V and 3 bases from J, with 13 bases between. CDR3 length equals 14 residues. The CDR3 sequence is CASKGRESYNEQFF. The CDR3 DNA sequence: TGTGCCAGCAAAGGAAGGGAGAGCTACAATGAGCAGTTCTTC.

To note about this clonotype: One junction end disagrees with the germline gene, perhaps due to a read error. The rearrangement links TRBV7-9 to TRBJ1-4, with 10 nucleotides matching TRBD1. The CDR3 has 15 amino acids. Germline V gives CDR1 SEHNR, CDR2 FQNEAQ (reference sequence). The CDR3 loop is CASSLGQGVNEKLFF. The CDR3 DNA sequence: TGCGCCAGCAGCCTCGGACAGGGGGTTAATGAAAAACTGTTTTTT.

This clonotype has at least ten counts. The chain has TRBV14 and TRBJ2-2, with 9 bases matching TRBD2. CDR3 length equals 19 residues. J was trimmed by 4 bases and V by 1 base; bases with no gene match: 13. Per germline, CDR1 SGHDN and CDR2 FVKESK. The CDR3 region is CASSQGPSGARGTTGELFF. The CDR3, as DNA: TGTGCCAGCAGCCAAGGCCCTAGCGGGGCCAGAGGAACCACCGGGGAGCTGTTTTTT.

About this clonotype: The junction differs from germline at one of its ends, possibly a read error. V is TRBV6-1 and J is TRBJ2-1; a weak D match, TRBD1 (5 bases). The CDR3 is 12 residues long. The germline gives CDR1 MNHNS, CDR2 SASEGT. CDR3 amino acids: CASRKVGPEQLF. As DNA, the CDR3 is TGTGCCAGCAGAAAAGTGGGGCCTGAGCAGCTCTTC.

The chain couples TRBV10-3 to TRBJ2-3; weak D call: TRBD2 (6 bases). The CDR3 covers 15 residues. Germline V gene sequence: CDR1 ENHRY, CDR2 SYGVKD. Trimming took 3 bases from V and 8 from J, leaving 18 bases between them. The CDR3 sequence is CAISDPGLHQGTQYF. CDR3 nucleotide sequence: TGTGCCATCAGTGATCCGGGACTCCATCAAGGTACGCAGTATTTT.

This clonotype qualifies as medium-sized. V and J are TRBV25-1 and TRBJ2-7; 7 nucleotides line up with TRBD1. Looked up from germline, CDR1 is MGHDK and CDR2 is SYGVNS. CDR3 size: 16 residues. V trimming: 1 base; J trimming: 8 bases; junction bases outside the gene matches: 14. The CDR3 nucleotides are TGTGCCAGCAGTGAATCGTACCGGACAGGCTCTACGAAGCAGTACTTC. Translated, it gives CASSESYRTGSTKQYF.

The chain links TRBV20-1 to TRBJ2-2; 9 bases line up with TRBD1. CDR1 DFQATT and CDR2 SNEGSKA come from the germline V gene (reference sequence). The CDR3 extends over 16 amino acids. The ends lost 1 base at V and 3 bases at J; junction bases unmatched: 6. CDR3 sequence reads: CSARVQGQGYTGELFF. The CDR3, as DNA: TGCAGTGCTAGAGTGCAGGGACAGGGATACACCGGGGAGCTGTTTTTT.

The chain uses TRBV7-8 and TRBJ1-2; 7 bases line up with TRBD1. This CDR3 is 13 amino acids long. Germline CDR1 is SGHVS and CDR2 is FQNEAQ. V dropped 6 bases and J dropped 5; count of bases not matched to a gene: 6. The CDR3 here is CASRNPGQYGYTF. CDR3 in DNA: TGTGCCAGCAGGAACCCGGGACAGTATGGCTACACCTTC. The full variable domain, in which reference TRBV7-8 and TRBJ1-2 provide the parts outside the CDR3, is GAGVSQSPRYKVAKRGQDVALRCDPISGHVSLFWYQQALGQGPEFLTYFQNEAQLDKSGLPSDRFFAERPEGSVSTLKIQRTQQEDSAVYLCASRNPGQYGYTFGSGTRLTVV.

The J gene is TRBJ1-6, the V gene TRBV5-8; D perhaps matches TRBD1 (6 bases). The V end was cut by 8 bases, the J end by 13 bases, with 28 bases between. The CDR3 is made up of 16 amino acids. Germline CDR1 and CDR2: SGHTS and YDEGEE. CDR3 amino acids: CASSRETGSWHYPLHF. CDR3 bases: TGTGCCAGTAGCAGAGAAACAGGGAGCTGGCATTACCCCCTCCACTTT.